Following are 11 T cell receptor beta chains from one sample sequenced in a study of blood T cells in healthy people across ages. The use of a sample-barcoded 5' primer and a J-beta primer mix characterized a second PCR of 7 to 11 cycles. TCRdb re-analysed the 5' RACE reads in MiXCR, keeping a single row per CDR3 protein. Counted here are fewer than 2 million distinct CDR3 sequences, about two fifths occurring once; the ten biggest clones make up about 21%. Sequencing was carried out using blood. The receptors come from a human donor in good health.

This clonotype was detected a few times. The J gene is TRBJ1-4, the V gene TRBV28; 9 positions match TRBD1. V lost 4 bases and J lost 8; bases outside the gene matches: 11. Germline V CDR1 and CDR2: MDHEN, SYDVKM. CDR3 size: 16 residues. In DNA form, the CDR3 reads TGTGCCAGCAGTTCCCTTCTCCGGGACAGGGTGGAAAAACTGTTTTTT. Its translation: CASSSLLRDRVEKLFF.

The chain carries TRBV5-1 and TRBJ2-3; perhaps TRBD2 as D (6 bases). Deletions cut 6 bases from V and 0 bases from J, with 11 bases between. Looked up from germline, CDR1 is SGHRS and CDR2 is YFSETQ. This CDR3 has 14 residues. CDR3 residues: CASTNGGSTDTQYF. CDR3 bases: TGCGCCAGCACCAACGGGGGAAGCACAGATACGCAGTATTTT.

The V call is TRBV21-1, the J call TRBJ2-3; TRBD2, the table's D call, was not compared with the DNA. TRBV21-1 is a known pseudogene. The CDR3 loop spans 18 amino acids. CDR3 DNA: TGTGCCAGCAGCAAAGGGAGGGGCCAGACAAGTAGCACAGATACGCAGTATTTT. Its translation is CASSKGRGQTSSTDTQYF.

The chain links TRBV5-6 to TRBJ1-2; D ambiguous. Germline CDR1 SGHDT, CDR2 YYEEEE. The V end lost 0 bases, the J end lost 3 bases, and 15 bases lay between the germline ends. The CDR3 contains 16 residues. The CDR3 DNA is TGTGCCAGCAGCTTGGATGTCATTCCGGAGGACTATGGCTACACCTTC. Its protein is CASSLDVIPEDYGYTF.

The chain combines TRBV6-2 or TRBV6-3 with TRBJ2-6; D might be TRBD1 (6 bases). The CDR3 consists of 19 residues. The germline gives CDR1 MNHEY, CDR2 SVGEGT. V lost 6 bases and J 3 bases, leaving 24 bases between the germline ends. This CDR3 reads CASSPPSPGALVGANVLTF. CDR3 DNA sequence: TGTGCCAGCAGCCCTCCTTCGCCAGGGGCGCTGGTTGGGGCCAACGTCCTGACTTTC.

This clonotype was seen a handful of times. The chain couples TRBV20-1 to TRBJ2-3, with D tentatively TRBD1 (6 bases). V was shortened by 3 bases and J by 1 base, with 20 bases between the two germline ends. Germline assignment: CDR1 DFQATT and CDR2 SNEGSKA (reference sequence). The CDR3 loop spans 17 amino acids. As DNA, the CDR3 is TGCAGTGCTAGCCTTTTCCAGCCGGGACACGGCACAGATACGCAGTATTTT. Translating it yields CSASLFQPGHGTDTQYF.

This clonotype was seen only a few times. The chain joins TRBV11-2 to TRBJ2-5, with D possibly TRBD1 on 7 matching bases. The CDR3 is 15 residues long. The germline CDR1 and CDR2 sequences are SGHAT and FQNNGV. Deletions cut 3 bases from V and 3 bases from J, with 14 bases between. The CDR3 nucleotides read TGTGCCAGCAGCTTTTCAGGAGGGGGCGAAGAGACCCAGTACTTC. Its translation is CASSFSGGGEETQYF.

In its sample, this clonotype was seen a few times. J is TRBJ2-3 and V is TRBV7-3; 8 nucleotides agree with TRBD1. This CDR3 region has 17 residues. The V segment lost 5 bases and the J segment 6 bases; nucleotides outside the gene matches: 16. The germline V gene encodes CDR1 SGHTA and CDR2 FQGTGA. CDR3 sequence (DNA): TGTGCCAGCAGCCTAGGCCCGGGACAGGTTATCACGGATACGCAGTATTTT. Protein product: CASSLGPGQVITDTQYF.

The V gene is TRBV12-3 or TRBV12-4, the J gene TRBJ1-2; D remains unclear. Trimming took off 2 bases at V and 9 bases at J, with 10 bases between the two ends. The length of the CDR3 is 12 residues. CDR3 in amino acids: CASSLNVGSYTF. The CDR3 nucleotides are TGTGCCAGCAGTTTAAATGTAGGCAGCTACACCTTC.

This clonotype was picked up a small number of times. The chain uses TRBV20-1 and TRBJ2-4, with D perhaps TRBD1 or TRBD2 (6 bases each). The CDR3 has 13 amino acids. The germline V gene encodes CDR1 DFQATT and CDR2 SNEGSKA (reference sequence). The ends were cut back, 6 bases at V and 3 bases at J, with 12 bases in the middle. CDR3 protein: CSAGGTYKNIQYF. The CDR3 DNA sequence: TGCAGTGCAGGAGGGACATACAAAAACATTCAGTACTTC.

The chain uses TRBV28 and TRBJ1-2; 9 bases match TRBD1. CDR3 length: 15 residues. Trimming at V came to 6 bases and at J to 1 base, leaving 6 bases not matched to a gene. CDR1 is MDHEN, CDR2 SYDVKM, per germline. The CDR3 sequence is CASRKQGAINYGYTF. CDR3 DNA: TGTGCCAGCAGAAAACAGGGGGCGATTAACTATGGCTACACCTTC.